The present T cell receptor (beta chain) was sequenced within a study of cytomegalovirus exposure and HLA in healthy donors. Study outcomes and limitations: In vitro, three CMV-associated chains proved specific for CMV antigens. Subsequent analysis revealed that first-cohort TCR clusters tended to co-occur in the 130 or so validation repertoires. TCR beta chains numbering under 200 were designated cytomegalovirus-associated.

Repertoires were generated with immunoSEQ multiplex PCR, while TCRdb's copy carries only in-frame clones and drops some. This table holds fewer than 200,000 clones, about 90% found once. Worth noting for this clone: The antigen is not known.

Source material: PBMCs. The receptor was isolated from a woman aged 18 to 35 in good health and CMV-seropositive.

The CDR3 region has the DNA TGTGCCAGCAGTTTATCTTGGACGGGAGTGTCCTACGAGCAGTACTTC. Translating it yields CASSLSWTGVSYEQYF. The chain joins TRBV28 to TRBJ2-7; D possibly corresponds to TRBD2 (6 bases). CDR1 and CDR2 (germline): MDHEN, SYDVKM. Between the trimmed V and J ends, which lost 1 base and 1 base, there was a span of 14 bases. The CDR3 is made up of 16 amino acids.